Below, one T cell receptor beta chain is given with its context. Source study methods: Using reference gene primer amplification, nucleated cell counts were estimated. Only in-frame clones appear in the TCRdb table, and some are missing; sequencing was by immunoSEQ multiplex PCR. The V and J calls and clone size are taken from that table; D and trimming were inferred from the DNA. The sample holds 250,000 to 350,000 clones; roughly 90% are singletons and the top ten take 11%. This sample was included in a study of blood T cell repertoires in COVID-19. Across the study: The study drew acute and convalescent COVID-19 samples from the United States, Italy and Spain. PBMCs, B-cell-depleted T cells, or T cells provided the cDNA or gDNA that made up the material.

Germline CDR1 reads KGHDR; CDR2 reads SFDVKD. The germline V and J ends were trimmed by 4 bases and 7 bases, with 15 bases remaining between them. The CDR3 extends over 15 amino acids. Seattle cases were enrolled at active infection and followed longitudinally. The clonotype was recovered from a woman in her thirties with COVID-19, enrolled during active disease. V usage is TRBV24-1 and J usage is TRBJ1-4; D uncertain. The sequenced sample was peripheral blood. CDR3 region: CATSDPSTMPEKLFF. The CDR3 nucleotides are TGTGCCACCAGTGACCCATCGACAATGCCTGAAAAACTGTTTTTT.